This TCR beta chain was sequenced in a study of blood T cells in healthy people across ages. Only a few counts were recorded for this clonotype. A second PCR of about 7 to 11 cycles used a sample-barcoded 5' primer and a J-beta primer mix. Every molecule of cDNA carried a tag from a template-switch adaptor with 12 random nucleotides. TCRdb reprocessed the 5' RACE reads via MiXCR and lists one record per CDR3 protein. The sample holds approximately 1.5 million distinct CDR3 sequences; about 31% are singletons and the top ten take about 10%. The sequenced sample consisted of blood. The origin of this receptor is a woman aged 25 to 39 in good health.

The CDR3 spells CASSFGQGSGYTF. CDR3 nucleotides: TGTGCCAGCAGCTTCGGACAGGGTTCGGGCTACACCTTC. The chain uses TRBV7-9 and TRBJ1-2; 8 bases match TRBD1. Germline CDR1 SEHNR, CDR2 FQNEAQ (reference sequence). The CDR3 sequence is 13 residues long. The trim removed 3 bases at V and 8 bases at J, leaving 5 bases unmatched.